The 11 T cell receptor beta chains in this list originate from one sample, sequenced in a study of shared clonotypes between healthy human individuals. The data were produced by immunoSEQ multiplex PCR, yet TCRdb's version contains in-frame clones alone and is incomplete. The sample shows 850,000 to 1,200,000 clones, roughly 80% of them seen only once. Sequenced input: memory CD4+ T cells sorted from blood. Subset described: CD45RA-negative fraction. Receptor source: a man younger than 30 in good health.

The chain carries TRBV12-5 and TRBJ2-7; 8 positions agree with TRBD1. Germline CDR1 LGHNT, CDR2 FRNRAP. The CDR3 sequence is 15 residues long. V lost 6 bases and J lost 4; bases outside the gene matches: 11. The CDR3 sequence: CASGSGQGFLYEQYF. CDR3 DNA: TGTGCTAGTGGCTCTGGACAGGGTTTCCTTTACGAGCAGTACTTC.

This chain connects TRBV7-2 to TRBJ2-4; TRBD1 matches at 7 bases. V gave up 5 bases and J gave up 0 bases; unmatched junction bases: 7. The germline V gene has CDR1 SGHTA and CDR2 FQGNSA. The CDR3 extends over 16 amino acids. The CDR3 sequence is CASSPWTGGAKNIQYF. CDR3 DNA sequence: TGTGCCAGCAGCCCTTGGACAGGAGGAGCCAAAAACATTCAGTACTTC. The entire variable domain, with the rest obtained from reference TRBV7-2 and TRBJ2-4, is as follows: GAGVSQSPSNKVTEKGKDVELRCDPISGHTALYWYRQSLGQGLEFLIYFQGNSAPDKSGLPSDRFSAERTGGSVSTLTIQRTQQEDSAVYLCASSPWTGGAKNIQYFGAGTRLSVL.

CDR3 nucleotides: TGCGCCAGCAGCTTGGGACGGCAGAATTCACCCCTCCACTTT. It translates to CASSLGRQNSPLHF. This sequence joins TRBV5-1 and TRBJ1-6; D ambiguous. V was trimmed by 0 bases and J by 7 bases, leaving 8 bases between them. CDR1 is SGHRS and CDR2 is YFSETQ in the germline V gene. The CDR3 runs to 14 residues.

As concerns this clone: This may arise from a read error, as a much more abundant clone is one base away. The same CDR3 is also encoded by other DNA sequences in this sample. The J gene is TRBJ1-5, the V gene TRBV9, with D perhaps matching TRBD1 (5 bases). The germline CDR1 and CDR2 sequences are SGDLS and YYNGEE. The CDR3 has 14 amino acids. Trimming removed 2 bases from V and 3 bases from J, with 9 bases in between. This chain's CDR3 is CASSVGDHNQPQHF. CDR3 nucleotide sequence: TGTGCCAGCAGCGTTGGGGACCACAATCAGCCCCAGCATTTT.

This chain links TRBV5-1 with TRBJ1-4; possibly TRBD1 for D (5 bases). This CDR3 spans 14 amino acids. Germline loops: CDR1 SGHRS, CDR2 YFSETQ. V shed 4 bases and J shed 7 bases, with 14 bases lying between them. The chain's CDR3 is CASSKARGSEKLFF. CDR3 DNA: TGCGCCAGCAGCAAGGCTAGGGGTAGTGAAAAACTGTTTTTT.

The chain employs TRBV28 and TRBJ1-3, with no clear D. The germline CDR1 and CDR2 sequences are MDHEN and SYDVKM. V was cut by 5 bases and J by 4 bases, with 9 bases left in between. There are 13 residues in the CDR3. The CDR3: CASSTNAGNTIYF. In DNA form, the CDR3 reads TGTGCCAGCAGTACTAACGCGGGAAACACCATATATTTT.

This clone was seen a single time. V usage is TRBV21-1 and J usage is TRBJ2-7. TRBV21-1 counts as a pseudogene. The CDR3 totals 13 residues. CDR3 protein: CASSPLWSYEQYF. The CDR3 DNA follows: TGTGCCAGCAGCCCGTTGTGGTCCTACGAGCAGTACTTC.

This chain joins TRBV9 and TRBJ1-5; no definite D call. The germline gives CDR1 SGDLS, CDR2 YYNGEE. Trimming shortened V by 0 bases and J by 4 bases, and 11 bases separated the two germline ends. The CDR3 has 15 amino acids. The DNA for the CDR3 is TGTGCCAGCAGCGTAGGGACGGCCGCTAATCAGCCCCAGCATTTT. This sequence encodes CASSVGTAANQPQHF.

This clone was seen more than once but under ten times. For the CDR3, the DNA is TGTGCCACTAAAGCGGGACAGGGGATAGAGACCCAGTACTTC. The encoded protein is CATKAGQGIETQYF. The gene calls are TRBV28 and TRBJ2-5; 10 nucleotides agree with TRBD1. This CDR3 has 14 residues. The V segment lost 10 bases and the J segment 4 bases; nucleotides outside the gene matches: 9. Germline V gene lookup returns CDR1 MDHEN and CDR2 SYDVKM. The full variable domain, with the rest looked up from reference TRBV28 and TRBJ2-5, is DVKVTQSSRYLVKRTGEKVFLECVQDMDHENMFWYRQDPGLGLRLIYFSYDVKMKEKGDIPEGYSVSREKKERFSLILESASTNQTSMYLCATKAGQGIETQYFGPGTRLLVL.

Regarding this clone: Other DNA sequences of this sample code for an identical CDR3. V is TRBV27 and J is TRBJ1-1, with TRBD1 matching over 11 bases. Germline CDR1 is MNHEY and CDR2 is SMNVEV (reference sequence). The trim removed 5 bases at V and 2 bases at J, leaving 4 bases unmatched. The CDR3 consists of 15 residues. The CDR3 sequence: CASSPGTGGNTEAFF. The CDR3 region has the DNA TGTGCCAGCAGTCCAGGGACAGGGGGTAACACTGAAGCTTTCTTT.

The count of this clone is one. The V gene is TRBV19, the J gene TRBJ2-3; weak D call: TRBD2 (5 bases). The CDR3 is made up of 13 amino acids. CDR1 is LNHDA, CDR2 SQIVND, per germline (reference sequence). V shed 9 bases and J shed 0 bases, with 10 bases lying between them. This CDR3 reads CASGEISTDTQYF. In nucleotides, the CDR3 is TGTGCCAGCGGGGAGATAAGCACAGATACGCAGTATTTT.